This entry features one T cell receptor (beta chain) sequence. This specimen belongs to a study of cytomegalovirus exposure and HLA in healthy donors. Researchers ran the PCR with 60 Vbeta and 13 Jbeta primers. The assay was immunoSEQ multiplex PCR, and TCRdb's table has in-frame clones only and misses some. The repertoire holds 150,000 to 200,000 clones, around 80% seen once, with 7.7% in the top ten. CDR1 is SGHNT, CDR2 YYREEE, per germline (reference sequence). V dropped 9 bases and J dropped 4; count of bases not matched to a gene: 12. This CDR3 has 14 residues. This chain links TRBV5-4 with TRBJ2-5, with 7 bases aligning to TRBD2. The receptor's source is a woman aged 40 to 50 in good health and CMV-seropositive. The sample taken for sequencing was PBMCs. This chain's CDR3 is CATNPGGSRETQYF. Written as DNA, the CDR3 is TGTGCCACAAATCCAGGCGGGAGTCGAGAGACCCAGTACTTC. Full variable domain (rest looked up from reference TRBV5-4 and TRBJ2-5): ETGVTQSPTHLIKTRGQQVTLRCSSQSGHNTVSWYQQALGQGPQFIFQYYREEENGRGNFPPRFSGLQFPNYSSELNVNALELDDSALYLCATNPGGSRETQYFGPGTRLLVL.